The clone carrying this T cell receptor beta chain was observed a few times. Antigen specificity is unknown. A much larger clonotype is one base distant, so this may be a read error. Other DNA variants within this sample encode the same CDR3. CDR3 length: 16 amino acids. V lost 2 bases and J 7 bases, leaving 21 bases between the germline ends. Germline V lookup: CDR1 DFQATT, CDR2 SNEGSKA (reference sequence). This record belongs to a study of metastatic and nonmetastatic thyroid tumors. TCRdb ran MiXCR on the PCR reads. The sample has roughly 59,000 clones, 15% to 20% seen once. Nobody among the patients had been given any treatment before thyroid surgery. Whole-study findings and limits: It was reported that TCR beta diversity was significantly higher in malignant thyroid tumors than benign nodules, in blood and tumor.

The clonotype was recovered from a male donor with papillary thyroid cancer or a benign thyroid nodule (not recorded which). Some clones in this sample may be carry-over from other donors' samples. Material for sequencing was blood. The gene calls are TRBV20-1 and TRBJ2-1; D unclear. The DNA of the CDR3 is TGCAGTGCTAGAACCAGGACCCCCGGTCGGACGAATGAGCAGTTCTTC. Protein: CSARTRTPGRTNEQFF.